These T cell receptor beta chains were read from a single sample in a study of cytomegalovirus exposure and HLA in healthy donors. Method: immunoSEQ multiplex PCR; TCRdb's copy keeps in-frame clones and lacks some. This table has more than 85,000 clones, more than 65% appearing once. Sequencing was performed on PBMCs. These receptor sequences come from a man between 40 and 49 years old in good health and CMV-seropositive. Both conserved end residues are part of each CDR3. D genes are given only for firm matches. The size entry is marked missing in some rows and otherwise reads once, few, many or a size class.

d_call: .; j_call: TRBJ2-7; clone_size: .; v_call: TRBV30; cdr3_nt: TGTGCCGGTTGGGAACAGGGATCCTACGAGCAGTACTTC; cdr3_aa: CAGWEQGSYEQYF
d_call: .; j_call: TRBJ2-7; clone_size: .; v_call: TRBV10-2; cdr3_nt: TGCGCCAGCAGCGGGACTCCTCAGAGCCGCGAGCAGTACTTC; cdr3_aa: CASSGTPQSREQYF
d_call: TRBD2; j_call: TRBJ2-3; clone_size: .; v_call: TRBV7-2; cdr3_nt: TGTGCCAGCACCGAGGTGGGAGGGACTAGCCGGTATTTT; cdr3_aa: CASTEVGGTSRYF
d_call: TRBD1; j_call: TRBJ1-4; clone_size: .; v_call: TRBV25-1; cdr3_nt: TGTGCCAGCAGTGAATCCAGGGGGGTGAAGGGTGAAAAACTGTTTTTT; cdr3_aa: CASSESRGVKGEKLFF
d_call: .; j_call: TRBJ2-1; clone_size: .; v_call: TRBV5-8; cdr3_nt: TGTGCCAGCAGCTTGCTTCTCGCGGGATACAATGAGCAGTTCTTC; cdr3_aa: CASSLLLAGYNEQFF
d_call: .; j_call: TRBJ2-7; clone_size: .; v_call: TRBV10-3; cdr3_nt: TGTGCCATCAGGGACAGACTAACCTACGAGCAGTACTTC; cdr3_aa: CAIRDRLTYEQYF
d_call: .; j_call: TRBJ1-5; clone_size: few; v_call: TRBV9; cdr3_nt: TGTGCCAGCAGCGTCCGGGCAGGGCCTAATCAGCCCCAGCATTTT; cdr3_aa: CASSVRAGPNQPQHF
d_call: .; j_call: TRBJ2-6; clone_size: .; v_call: TRBV9; cdr3_nt: TGTGCCAGCAGCCCACGGTCGGTCTCTGGGGCCAACGGCCTGACTTTC; cdr3_aa: CASSPRSVSGANGLTF
d_call: TRBD2; j_call: TRBJ2-3; clone_size: .; v_call: TRBV27; cdr3_nt: TGTGCCAGCAGGGGACTAGCGGGAGGTCTGAATACGCAGTATTTT; cdr3_aa: CASRGLAGGLNTQYF
d_call: .; j_call: TRBJ1-6; clone_size: .; v_call: TRBV30; cdr3_nt: TGTGCCTGGGAACTCACCGGGAGACCCCTCCACTTT; cdr3_aa: CAWELTGRPLHF
d_call: .; j_call: TRBJ1-1; clone_size: .; v_call: TRBV6-1; cdr3_nt: TGTGCCAGCAAAGAGGCCAAGCAGGGTGAAGCTTTCTTT; cdr3_aa: CASKEAKQGEAFF
d_call: TRBD2; j_call: TRBJ2-7; clone_size: .; v_call: TRBV6-5; cdr3_nt: TGTGCCAGCCTCTCGACTAGCGGGAGCTCCTACGAGCAGCACTTC; cdr3_aa: CASLSTSGSSYEQHF
d_call: TRBD2; j_call: TRBJ2-7; clone_size: .; v_call: TRBV6-6; cdr3_nt: TGTGCCAGCAGTACACTAGCGGGGAAATACGAGCAGTACTTC; cdr3_aa: CASSTLAGKYEQYF
d_call: TRBD1; j_call: TRBJ2-7; clone_size: .; v_call: TRBV15; cdr3_nt: TGTGCCACCAGCTCCCGGGACAGGGGCTCCGAGCAGTACTTC; cdr3_aa: CATSSRDRGSEQYF
d_call: TRBD2; j_call: TRBJ2-3; clone_size: .; v_call: TRBV19; cdr3_nt: TGTGCCAGTAGTATAGCGGGGGGACCAGATACGCAGTATTTT; cdr3_aa: CASSIAGGPDTQYF
d_call: .; j_call: TRBJ1-5; clone_size: once; v_call: TRBV4-1; cdr3_nt: TGCGCCAGCAGCCACGAGGGGGTTCAGCCCCAGCATTTT; cdr3_aa: CASSHEGVQPQHF
d_call: TRBD1; j_call: TRBJ1-2; clone_size: few; v_call: TRBV4-3; cdr3_nt: TGCGCCAGCAGCCAACATACAGGGGCGGGCTATGGCTACACCTTC; cdr3_aa: CASSQHTGAGYGYTF
d_call: TRBD1; j_call: TRBJ1-4; clone_size: .; v_call: TRBV4-1; cdr3_nt: TGCGCCAGCAGCCAAGATTTAGGGGGCCGGGAACAACTGTTTTTT; cdr3_aa: CASSQDLGGREQLFF
d_call: TRBD2; j_call: TRBJ2-7; clone_size: .; v_call: TRBV19; cdr3_nt: TGTGCCAGTAGTAGTAGCGGGAGATACGAGCAGTACTTC; cdr3_aa: CASSSSGRYEQYF
d_call: .; j_call: TRBJ2-5; clone_size: .; v_call: TRBV7-2; cdr3_nt: TGTGCCAGCAGCTTAGTAGCGGCCCAAGAGACCCAGTACTTC; cdr3_aa: CASSLVAAQETQYF
d_call: TRBD1; j_call: TRBJ2-4; clone_size: .; v_call: TRBV2; cdr3_nt: TGTGCCAGCAGTGAATCGGGACAGGGGGCTCGGGGGGGGTTC; cdr3_aa: CASSESGQGARGGF
d_call: TRBD1; j_call: TRBJ2-5; clone_size: once; v_call: TRBV11-1; cdr3_nt: TGTGCCAGCAGCGCGGACAGGGAAGAGACCCAGTACTTC; cdr3_aa: CASSADREETQYF
d_call: .; j_call: TRBJ2-2; clone_size: .; v_call: TRBV4-3; cdr3_nt: TGCGCCAGCAGCCAAGAATGGGCAGGGGCCACCGGGGAGCTGTTTTTT; cdr3_aa: CASSQEWAGATGELFF
d_call: .; j_call: TRBJ1-2; clone_size: .; v_call: TRBV2; cdr3_nt: TGTGCCAGCAGTTCTGTCGCTTCGGTAGGCTACACCTTC; cdr3_aa: CASSSVASVGYTF
d_call: TRBD1; j_call: TRBJ1-1; clone_size: .; v_call: TRBV28; cdr3_nt: TGTGCCAGCAGTGAGGGGGCGAGGACTGAAGCTTTCTTT; cdr3_aa: CASSEGARTEAFF
d_call: .; j_call: TRBJ2-1; clone_size: .; v_call: TRBV7-3; cdr3_nt: TGTGCCAGCAGCTTAACAGCGGGTTCCTACAATGAGCAGTTCTTC; cdr3_aa: CASSLTAGSYNEQFF
d_call: TRBD2; j_call: TRBJ2-3; clone_size: few; v_call: TRBV11-2; cdr3_nt: TGTGCCAGCAGCTTTTGGGGGGGAGATACGCAGTATTTT; cdr3_aa: CASSFWGGDTQYF
d_call: TRBD1; j_call: TRBJ1-2; clone_size: few; v_call: TRBV5-4; cdr3_nt: TGTGCCAGCAGCGGCGGGACAGCAGCTAACTATGGCTACACCTTC; cdr3_aa: CASSGGTAANYGYTF
d_call: TRBD1; j_call: TRBJ2-3; clone_size: .; v_call: TRBV5-4; cdr3_nt: TGTGCCAGCAGCCGCCTGGGACAGGGACGCACAGATACGCAGTATTTT; cdr3_aa: CASSRLGQGRTDTQYF
d_call: TRBD1; j_call: TRBJ2-7; clone_size: .; v_call: TRBV11-3; cdr3_nt: TGTGCCAGCAGCTTGACAGGGGGCTCCTACGAGCAGTACTTC; cdr3_aa: CASSLTGGSYEQYF
d_call: .; j_call: TRBJ1-2; clone_size: .; v_call: TRBV19; cdr3_nt: TGTGCCAGTAGTACACAGATCTATGGCTATGGCTACACCTTC; cdr3_aa: CASSTQIYGYGYTF
d_call: .; j_call: TRBJ2-1; clone_size: .; v_call: TRBV10-1; cdr3_nt: TGCGCCAGCAGTGAGTCTAGCCAGAAGCAGTTCTTC; cdr3_aa: CASSESSQKQFF
d_call: .; j_call: TRBJ1-2; clone_size: few; v_call: TRBV2; cdr3_nt: TGTGCCAGCAGTGGGGGGCCTACAGGGCCCTATGGCTACACCTTC; cdr3_aa: CASSGGPTGPYGYTF
d_call: TRBD1; j_call: TRBJ2-7; clone_size: .; v_call: TRBV30; cdr3_nt: TGTGCCTGGAGCAATGAGGACAGGGATTACGAGCAGTACTTC; cdr3_aa: CAWSNEDRDYEQYF
d_call: .; j_call: TRBJ2-5; clone_size: .; v_call: TRBV7-2; cdr3_nt: TGTGCCAGCAGCTTAGTGCGGATCCAAGAGACCCAGTACTTC; cdr3_aa: CASSLVRIQETQYF
d_call: TRBD2; j_call: TRBJ2-7; clone_size: few; v_call: TRBV27; cdr3_nt: TGTGCCAGCAGCGAGAGGACTAGCGGCTACGAGCAGTACTTC; cdr3_aa: CASSERTSGYEQYF
d_call: TRBD2; j_call: TRBJ2-5; clone_size: once; v_call: TRBV5-4; cdr3_nt: TGTGCCAGCAAATGGGGGGCTAGCGGGAGTGGAGAGACCCAGTACTTC; cdr3_aa: CASKWGASGSGETQYF
d_call: .; j_call: TRBJ1-1; clone_size: .; v_call: TRBV19; cdr3_nt: TGTGCCAGTAAGTACCGGCAGGGTCGCACTGAAGCTTTCTTT; cdr3_aa: CASKYRQGRTEAFF
d_call: TRBD1; j_call: TRBJ1-3; clone_size: .; v_call: TRBV18; cdr3_nt: TGTGCCAGCTCACCGGGACAGGGGGCTCTCTCTGGAAACACCATATATTTT; cdr3_aa: CASSPGQGALSGNTIYF
d_call: TRBD1; j_call: TRBJ1-1; clone_size: .; v_call: TRBV2; cdr3_nt: TGTGCCAGCAGTGGGACAGGGCAAGGTGAAGCTTTCTTT; cdr3_aa: CASSGTGQGEAFF
d_call: .; j_call: TRBJ1-4; clone_size: .; v_call: TRBV5-5; cdr3_nt: TGTGCCAGCAGCTCAAGGACTGGACTGTTTTTT; cdr3_aa: CASSSRTGLFF
d_call: TRBD2; j_call: TRBJ2-1; clone_size: few; v_call: TRBV15; cdr3_nt: TGTGCCACCAGCAGAGACGAGCTAGCGGGACTCTACAATGAGCAGTTCTTC; cdr3_aa: CATSRDELAGLYNEQFF
d_call: TRBD2; j_call: TRBJ2-1; clone_size: .; v_call: TRBV19; cdr3_nt: TGTGCCAGTAGCGAGGGGACTAGCGGGACTGGAAACTACAATGAGCAGTTCTTC; cdr3_aa: CASSEGTSGTGNYNEQFF
d_call: .; j_call: TRBJ2-1; clone_size: .; v_call: TRBV28; cdr3_nt: TGTGCCAGCAGTTTAGATACTACTACTAGCCGCAATGAGCAGTTCTTC; cdr3_aa: CASSLDTTTSRNEQFF
d_call: .; j_call: TRBJ2-7; clone_size: few; v_call: TRBV6-5; cdr3_nt: TGTGCCAGCAGTGAACTTTTGGGACATCTCGAGCAGTACTTC; cdr3_aa: CASSELLGHLEQYF
d_call: TRBD2; j_call: TRBJ2-1; clone_size: .; v_call: TRBV2; cdr3_nt: TGTGCCAGCAGTACGTATAGCGGGGGGTTAAATGAGCAGTTCTTC; cdr3_aa: CASSTYSGGLNEQFF
d_call: .; j_call: TRBJ2-7; clone_size: once; v_call: TRBV28; cdr3_nt: TGTGCCAGCAGTTTTTCCCCCAAGGACACCTCCTACGAGCAGTACTTC; cdr3_aa: CASSFSPKDTSYEQYF
d_call: TRBD1; j_call: TRBJ2-3; clone_size: .; v_call: TRBV11-3; cdr3_nt: TGTGCCAGCAGTCGCGACAGGGTAGGAGATACGCAGTATTTT; cdr3_aa: CASSRDRVGDTQYF
d_call: .; j_call: TRBJ2-7; clone_size: .; v_call: TRBV4-3; cdr3_nt: TGCGCCAGCAGCCGGGGAGTGGTCGACGAGCAGTACTTC; cdr3_aa: CASSRGVVDEQYF
d_call: TRBD2; j_call: TRBJ2-7; clone_size: .; v_call: TRBV7-3; cdr3_nt: TGTGCCAGCAGCCTAATAGCGGGAGTGGGTGAGCAGTACTTC; cdr3_aa: CASSLIAGVGEQYF
d_call: .; j_call: TRBJ2-7; clone_size: .; v_call: TRBV29-1; cdr3_nt: TGCAGCGTCAGGGGTCAGGAGCAGTACTTC; cdr3_aa: CSVRGQEQYF
d_call: .; j_call: TRBJ2-1; clone_size: .; v_call: TRBV2; cdr3_nt: TGTGCCAGCAGTTCGACCCCCGCGGACAATGAGCAGTTCTTC; cdr3_aa: CASSSTPADNEQFF
d_call: TRBD1; j_call: TRBJ2-7; clone_size: once; v_call: TRBV5-5; cdr3_nt: TGTGCCAGCAGCCGACAGGGAGTATCCTACGAGCAGTACTTC; cdr3_aa: CASSRQGVSYEQYF
d_call: .; j_call: TRBJ1-2; clone_size: .; v_call: TRBV7-9; cdr3_nt: TGTGCCAGCAGCGCGGACAGCAACTATGGCTACACCTTC; cdr3_aa: CASSADSNYGYTF
d_call: .; j_call: TRBJ1-5; clone_size: .; v_call: TRBV28; cdr3_nt: TGTGCCAGTCTACAGGCAAATCAGCCCCAGCATTTT; cdr3_aa: CASLQANQPQHF